Shown below are 30 T cell receptor beta chains from a single sample sequenced in a study of CD8+CD57+ T cells in acquired aplastic anemia. Profiles of TCR beta VDJ and CDR3 were generated from a genomic DNA template. Using its own MiXCR run on the reads, TCRdb lists one record per CDR3 protein. The sample records fewer than 200,000 distinct CDR3 sequences, 60% to 70% being singletons. The sample taken for sequencing was sorted CD4+, CD8+, or CD8+CD57+ T cells (not recorded which) from PBMCs. The origin of the receptors is a human donor in good health.

This sequence joins TRBV20-1 and TRBJ2-7; no reliable D call. Germline CDR1 DFQATT, CDR2 SNEGSKA (reference sequence). The germline V and J ends were trimmed by 7 bases and 2 bases, with 6 bases remaining between them. The CDR3 has 10 residues. The CDR3 region is CSGRAYEQYF. The CDR3 nucleotides are TGCAGTGGGAGAGCCTACGAGCAGTACTTC.

The chain couples TRBV9 to TRBJ1-6; D is perhaps TRBD1 (6 bases). Germline lookup yields CDR1 SGDLS and CDR2 YYNGEE. The CDR3 is made up of 14 amino acids. The V end was cut by 6 bases, the J end by 7 bases, with 14 bases between. Written as DNA, the CDR3 is TGTGCCAGCACCCTGGACAGCGCAAATTCACCCCTCCACTTT. This gives the protein CASTLDSANSPLHF.

The rearrangement uses TRBV24-1 and TRBJ2-7; 9 bases match TRBD2. This CDR3 is 14 amino acids long. V was pared by 11 bases and J by 3 bases, with 10 bases of the junction left unmatched. The V gene's germline CDR1 is KGHDR and CDR2 SFDVKD. The CDR3 nucleotides read TGTGCCAGCAGCGTCCGACTAGCGGACTACGAGCAGTACTTC. This codes for CASSVRLADYEQYF.

At least ten counts were recorded for this clonotype. The chain carries TRBV7-9 and TRBJ2-1, with 7 bases that match TRBD2. The CDR3 is 14 residues long. V was clipped by 4 bases and J by 8 bases; unmatched bases: 8. Germline CDR1 SEHNR, CDR2 FQNEAQ (reference sequence). Here the CDR3 DNA reads TGTGCCAGCAGCTCACCGCTAGCGGCTGATGAGCAGTTCTTC. This translates into CASSSPLAADEQFF. The complete variable domain, with remaining parts taken from reference TRBV7-9 and TRBJ2-1, reads DTGVSQNPRHKITKRGQNVTFRCDPISEHNRLYWYRQTLGQGPEFLTYFQNEAQLEKSRLLSDRFSAERPKGSFSTLEIQRTEQGDSAMYLCASSSPLAADEQFFGPGTRLTVL.

The V and J genes are TRBV19 and TRBJ2-7, with a tentative D call TRBD1 (5 bases). V was shortened by 2 bases and J by 4 bases, with 9 bases between the two germline ends. CDR3 length equals 13 residues. Germline V gives CDR1 LNHDA, CDR2 SQIVND (reference sequence). The DNA for the CDR3 is TGTGCCAGTAGTATAACGACAGATTACGAGCAGTACTTC. Translating it yields CASSITTDYEQYF.

Only one count was recorded for this clonotype. The chain recombines TRBV7-3 with TRBJ1-1; D is ambiguous. The V gene lost 1 base and the J gene lost 8 bases, with 11 bases spanning the gap. The CDR3 has 13 residues. Germline assignment: CDR1 SGHTA and CDR2 FQGTGA. CDR3 sequence reads: CASSLRGGGEAFF. As DNA, the CDR3 is TGTGCCAGCAGCTTAAGAGGTGGTGGGGAAGCTTTCTTT.

The genes are TRBV7-8 and TRBJ2-7; D gene uncertain. The CDR3 runs 12 residues. Germline CDR1 is SGHVS and CDR2 is FQNEAQ. The V and J ends lost 5 bases and 6 bases respectively, with 11 bases between them. CDR3 nucleotide sequence: TGTGCCAGCAGCCCCGTGGGATGCGAGCAGTACTTC. This sequence encodes CASSPVGCEQYF.

A word on this clonotype: Compared with germline, one end of the junction differs, possibly owing to a read error. V is TRBV10-3 and J is TRBJ2-5, with 12 bases aligning to TRBD2. CDR3 length: 15 amino acids. CDR1 is ENHRY and CDR2 is SYGVKD in the germline V gene. The CDR3 is CASSFRTSGDRTQYF. CDR3 sequence (DNA): TGTGCCAGCAGTTTTAGGACTAGCGGGGATCGGACCCAGTACTTC.

The chain links TRBV20-1 to TRBJ1-6, with D hard to call. Trimming removed 5 bases from V and 6 bases from J, with 5 bases in between. There are 11 residues in the CDR3. The germline gives CDR1 DFQATT, CDR2 SNEGSKA (reference sequence). The CDR3 sequence: CSAVLNSPLHF. As DNA, the CDR3 is TGCAGTGCTGTACTTAATTCACCCCTCCACTTT.

This chain uses TRBV19 with TRBJ2-4; the D gene is possibly TRBD1 (5 bases). The CDR3 sequence is 13 residues long. V was pared by 3 bases and J by 8 bases, with 11 bases between. Germline lookup yields CDR1 LNHDA and CDR2 SQIVND (reference sequence). The CDR3 loop reads CASSMGQGYIQYF. CDR3 in DNA: TGTGCCAGTAGTATGGGGCAGGGATACATTCAGTACTTC.

This chain joins TRBV28 and TRBJ2-3, with D possibly TRBD2 on 5 matching bases. The CDR3 contains 14 residues. V was clipped by 3 bases and J by 8 bases, with 15 bases between them. Germline loops: CDR1 MDHEN, CDR2 SYDVKM. DNA of the CDR3: TGTGCCAGCAGTTTCGAGAGGGTCACAAGTACGCAGTATTTT. Translation: CASSFERVTSTQYF.

DNA of the CDR3: TGTGCCATCAGTGATCTTTTAACGGGAGGGCCCAACGAGCAGTACTTC. Protein: CAISDLLTGGPNEQYF. The chain couples TRBV10-3 to TRBJ2-7; TRBD2 matches at 8 bases. Germline V CDR1 and CDR2: ENHRY, SYGVKD. After removal of 3 bases from V and 5 bases from J, the junction contained 12 bases not matched to a gene. CDR3 length: 16 residues.

The rearrangement links TRBV15 to TRBJ2-1, with 7 bases identical to TRBD2. Germline CDR1 reads LNHNV; CDR2 reads YYDKDF (reference sequence). V shed 3 bases and J 5 bases; nucleotides not matched to a gene: 7. CDR3 length: 15 amino acids. CDR3 DNA sequence: TGTGCCACCAGCAGTAGCGGGTGGGATAACAATGAGCAGTTCTTC. Translated: CATSSSGWDNNEQFF.

This clonotype was seen only once. The chain combines TRBV7-3 with TRBJ2-3, with a tentative D call TRBD1 (6 bases). Trimming stripped 3 bases from V and 2 bases from J, with 15 bases between. The CDR3 loop spans 16 amino acids. Germline loops: CDR1 SGHTA, CDR2 FQGTGA. The CDR3 DNA sequence: TGTGCCAGCAGCTTGAGCCCATACAGGGACACAGATACGCAGTATTTT. Its translation: CASSLSPYRDTDTQYF.

A note on this clonotype: A much larger clone is a single base away; this may be a read error. The chain carries TRBV2 and TRBJ2-1; the D gene is possibly TRBD2 (6 bases). CDR1 SNHLY and CDR2 FYNNEI come from the germline V gene. The CDR3 extends over 16 amino acids. DNA for the CDR3: TGTGCCAGCAGTGTAGTTTTAGCGGACCCTAAAAATGAGCAGCTCTTC. It yields the protein CASSVVLADPKNEQLF.

The chain joins TRBV29-1 to TRBJ2-1; 9 positions agree with TRBD1. Trimming removed 4 bases from V and 4 bases from J; junction bases left unmatched: 11. Germline V CDR1 and CDR2: SQVTM, ANQGSEA. This CDR3 is 16 amino acids long. The CDR3 here is CSVVPGVGQGYNEQFF. The CDR3 DNA reads TGCAGCGTTGTCCCGGGGGTGGGACAGGGATACAATGAGCAGTTCTTC.

This clonotype is classed as medium-sized. The J gene is TRBJ2-7, the V gene TRBV7-2, with 11 bases fitting TRBD2. Germline values: CDR1 SGHTA, CDR2 FQGNSA. The CDR3 sequence is 13 residues long. J gave up 5 bases and V 6 bases, and 3 bases lay outside the gene matches. In nucleotides, the CDR3 is TGTGCCAGCAGTGGGACTAGCGGTGACGAGCAGTACTTC. Translated: CASSGTSGDEQYF.

V usage is TRBV5-5 and J usage is TRBJ2-5, with unresolved D. Trimming took off 2 bases at V and 5 bases at J, with 10 bases between the two ends. Looked up from germline, CDR1 is SGHKS and CDR2 is YYEKEE (reference sequence). This CDR3 spans 13 amino acids. The CDR3 sequence: CASSLEAYETQYF. In DNA form, the CDR3 reads TGTGCCAGCAGCTTAGAGGCGTACGAGACCCAGTACTTC.

The V gene is TRBV7-2, the J gene TRBJ1-1, with a possible D match to TRBD1 (6 bases). The CDR3 spans 15 residues. The germline gives CDR1 SGHTA, CDR2 FQGNSA. V gave up 5 bases and J gave up 0 bases, with 13 bases separating them. The CDR3 spells CASSLDRFMNTEAFF. CDR3 nucleotides: TGTGCCAGCAGCCTTGACAGGTTTATGAACACTGAAGCTTTCTTT.

This clonotype was detected many times. The chain is built from TRBV25-1 and TRBJ1-1, with D uncertain. CDR1 and CDR2 from the germline V gene are MGHDK and SYGVNS. Deletions cut 8 bases from V and 1 base from J, with 11 bases between. There are 13 residues in the CDR3. The CDR3 loop reads CASQVNANTEAFF. The CDR3 DNA is TGTGCCAGCCAAGTAAATGCGAACACTGAAGCTTTCTTT.

The chain is built from TRBV29-1 and TRBJ2-5; 7 positions match TRBD2. The V and J ends lost 7 bases and 7 bases, in that order; junction bases with no gene match: 9. CDR1 SQVTM and CDR2 ANQGSEA come from the germline V gene. The CDR3 consists of 12 residues. This CDR3 reads CSAAGEGLTQYF. The CDR3 DNA reads as TGCAGCGCCGCTGGGGAGGGATTGACCCAGTACTTC.

This clonotype occurred many times. The chain employs TRBV20-1 and TRBJ2-1, with 7 bases fitting TRBD2. Germline CDR1 and CDR2: DFQATT and SNEGSKA (reference sequence). This CDR3 spans 16 amino acids. Unmatched junction bases numbered 14, after V lost 3 bases and J lost 6 bases. DNA for the CDR3: TGCAGTGCTAGCTTCTCGAAGCGAGCGGGACTCAATGAGCAGTTCTTC. Protein product: CSASFSKRAGLNEQFF.

This chain uses TRBV7-2 with TRBJ2-3, with a tentative D call TRBD2 (5 bases). The CDR3 has 15 amino acids. The germline V gene encodes CDR1 SGHTA and CDR2 FQGNSA. The germline V and J ends were trimmed by 2 bases and 11 bases, with 20 bases remaining between them. CDR3 sequence reads: CASSLTIADYNEQYF. The CDR3 nucleotides read TGTGCCAGCAGCTTAACCATAGCAGACTACAATGAGCAGTATTTT.

The CDR3 sequence is CASSRTGGTDEQYF. DNA for the CDR3: TGCGCCAGCAGCAGGACTGGTGGAACGGACGAGCAGTACTTC. The chain has TRBV5-1 and TRBJ2-7; perhaps TRBD2 as D (5 bases). Germline CDR1 and CDR2: SGHRS and YFSETQ. CDR3 length: 14 residues. V was clipped by 4 bases and J by 5 bases, with 16 bases between them.

This clonotype was found once. V usage is TRBV20-1 and J usage is TRBJ2-1; 7 bases line up with TRBD2. Per germline, CDR1 DFQATT and CDR2 SNEGSKA (reference sequence). Germline trimming cut 0 bases from V and 9 bases from J; bases unmatched to any gene: 5. The length of the CDR3 is 13 residues. CDR3 residues: CSARDWGGSEQFF. CDR3 coding DNA: TGCAGTGCTAGAGATTGGGGGGGAAGTGAGCAGTTCTTC.

This chain uses TRBV20-1 with TRBJ1-6; no clear D gene. This CDR3 is 12 amino acids long. In germline, CDR1 is DFQATT, CDR2 SNEGSKA (reference sequence). V gave up 5 bases and J gave up 17 bases, with 19 bases separating them. Here the CDR3 DNA reads TGCAGTGCTTCAAGGGAAGGGTTCTCGGTCCACTTT. Protein: CSASREGFSVHF.

In this sample, this clonotype turned up once. The DNA of the CDR3 is TGTGCCAGCAGCTCTCCGGGACATAGGACCTACGAGCAGTACTTC. As protein: CASSSPGHRTYEQYF. This chain uses TRBV7-9 with TRBJ2-7; maybe TRBD1 (6 bases). Trimming stripped 4 bases from V and 2 bases from J, with 15 bases between. Germline V lookup: CDR1 SEHNR, CDR2 FQNEAQ (reference sequence). The CDR3 runs 15 residues.

The chain uses TRBV20-1 and TRBJ2-5, with 9 nucleotides matching TRBD2. The germline V gene encodes CDR1 DFQATT and CDR2 SNEGSKA (reference sequence). CDR3 length: 17 residues. Trimming removed 3 bases from V and 2 bases from J; junction bases left unmatched: 13. The CDR3 DNA follows: TGCAGTGCTAGCGGACCATCAGGGACTAGCAGTCAAGAGACCCAGTACTTC. Amino acids: CSASGPSGTSSQETQYF.

The chain has TRBV9 and TRBJ2-7, with D tentatively TRBD2 (12 bases). Looked up from germline, CDR1 is SGDLS and CDR2 is YYNGEE. The CDR3 spans 19 residues. With 0 bases removed from V and 1 base from J, the gap between germline ends came to 23 bases. The CDR3 is CASSVGDRGTSGYSYEQYF. The CDR3 nucleotides read TGTGCCAGCAGCGTAGGGGACAGGGGGACTAGCGGGTATTCCTACGAGCAGTACTTC.

This clonotype was seen a few times. The chain has TRBV20-1 and TRBJ2-1; TRBD2 might be the D (6 bases). In germline, CDR1 is DFQATT, CDR2 SNEGSKA (reference sequence). Trimming left V 3 bases short and J 9 bases short, with 18 bases between. This CDR3 comprises 14 residues. DNA of the CDR3: TGCAGTGCTAGTCCAGGGATAGTGGGGGGTGAGCAGTTCTTC. Translated, it gives CSASPGIVGGEQFF.